This T cell receptor (beta chain) was sequenced for a study of cytomegalovirus exposure and HLA in healthy donors. Of note for this clone: Its matching antigen is unknown.

General study results and limits: Most TCR beta V segments were productive about 87% or about 30% of the time in an earlier analysis.

The CDR3 sequence is 15 residues long. Looked up from germline, CDR1 is MNHNS and CDR2 is SASEGT. Trimming removed 6 bases from V and 3 bases from J; junction bases left unmatched: 9. Researchers ran the PCR with 60 Vbeta and 13 Jbeta primers. Sequenced by immunoSEQ multiplex PCR; TCRdb stores in-frame clones only, minus some. The table includes 150,000 or so clones, 77% detected once. The origin of this receptor is a man aged 50-60 years in good health and CMV-seropositive. V usage is TRBV6-1 and J usage is TRBJ2-7; 9 bases fit TRBD1. Sequenced sample: PBMCs. CDR3 sequence reads: CASSDGTGFFYEQYF. CDR3 coding DNA: TGTGCCAGCAGCGACGGGACAGGGTTCTTCTACGAGCAGTACTTC.